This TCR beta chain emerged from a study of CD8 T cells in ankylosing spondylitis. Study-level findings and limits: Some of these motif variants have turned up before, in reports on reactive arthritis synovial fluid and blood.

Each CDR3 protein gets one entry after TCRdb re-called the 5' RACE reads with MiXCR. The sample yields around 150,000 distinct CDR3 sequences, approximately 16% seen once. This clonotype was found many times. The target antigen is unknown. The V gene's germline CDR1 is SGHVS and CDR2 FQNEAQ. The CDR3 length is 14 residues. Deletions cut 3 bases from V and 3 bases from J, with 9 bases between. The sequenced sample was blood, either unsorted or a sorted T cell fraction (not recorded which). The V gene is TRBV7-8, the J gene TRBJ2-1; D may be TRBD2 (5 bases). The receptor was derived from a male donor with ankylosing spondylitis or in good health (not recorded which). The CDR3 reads CASSLSGNYNEQFF. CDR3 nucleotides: TGTGCCAGCAGCTTGAGCGGAAACTACAATGAGCAGTTCTTC.